This entry is about one T cell receptor beta chain. As yet, its antigen is unknown. The data were taken from a study of T cell clones after liver transplantation. On the study more broadly: Liver transplant recipients had immunosuppression withdrawal attempted within 2 years. Timepoints were pre-transplant, pre-withdrawal, and after withdrawal was completed or failed.

Notes on the study in general: Donor-reactive sequences fell more than third party-reactive ones, suggesting partial deletion. In two subjects, few donor cells limited the measurable donor-reactive repertoire.

The CDR3 has 15 residues. Germline V gene data show CDR1 as SNHLY and CDR2 as FYNNEI. Trimming removed 3 bases at V and 0 bases at J, with 9 bases between. Clones were sequenced by immunoSEQ multiplex PCR, and TCRdb holds only the in-frame ones, with some missing. The table includes under 150,000 clones, 90% detected once. This sample comprised CD4+ T cells from blood, obtained 12 months after liver transplant. This TCR was recovered from a human patient who received a liver transplant. Some T cells here may be from the graft donor. The chain links TRBV2 to TRBJ1-5; D uncertain. The CDR3 loop reads CASSESEGSNQPQHF. Written as DNA, the CDR3 is TGTGCCAGCAGTGAGTCAGAAGGTAGCAATCAGCCCCAGCATTTT.